Each of the 29 T cell receptor beta chains below was sequenced from the same sample in a study of metastatic and nonmetastatic thyroid tumors. No patient had received any treatment before thyroid surgery. Using MiXCR, TCRdb reanalyzed the PCR reads. The sample holds several thousand clones, 18% seen once. What was sequenced was adjacent normal tissue. Every receptor here comes from a male donor with papillary thyroid cancer or a benign thyroid nodule (not recorded which). Some clones in this sample may be carry-over from other donors' samples.

This clone came up a few times. The rearrangement links TRBV2 to TRBJ2-1; D tentatively reads TRBD1 or TRBD2 (5 bases each). CDR1 and CDR2 from the germline V gene are SNHLY and FYNNEI. The CDR3 extends over 13 amino acids. V lost 5 bases and J lost 7, with 12 bases in between. CDR3 sequence: CASSKRGGNEQFF. In DNA form, the CDR3 reads TGTGCCAGCAGTAAACGGGGCGGTAATGAGCAGTTCTTC.

This clone was observed a handful of times. The gene calls are TRBV5-1 and TRBJ1-1; 7 bases map to TRBD1. This CDR3 has 15 amino acids. Trimming took 3 bases from V and 3 from J; bases not matched to a gene: 8. Germline-derived CDR1 and CDR2 are SGHRS and YFSETQ. The CDR3 loop is CASSWDGGGHTEAFF. As DNA, the CDR3 is TGCGCCAGCAGCTGGGACGGAGGGGGCCACACTGAAGCTTTCTTT.

This clone has more than one count but fewer than ten. The V and J genes are TRBV27 and TRBJ2-7; TRBD2 might be the D (7 bases). CDR3 size: 13 residues. The V end was cut by 6 bases, the J end by 2 bases, with 11 bases between. Germline V gene sequence: CDR1 MNHEY, CDR2 SMNVEV (reference sequence). CDR3 in DNA: TGTGCCAGCAGGCCGCGGGGGCCCTACGAGCAGTACTTC. Translating gives CASRPRGPYEQYF.

This clone was counted ten times or more. The V call is TRBV7-3, the J call TRBJ2-1; D is perhaps TRBD1 or TRBD2 (5 bases each). Looked up from germline, CDR1 is SGHTA and CDR2 is FQGTGA. V was clipped by 6 bases and J by 4 bases, with 16 bases between them. There are 15 residues in the CDR3. CDR3 loop: CASSVGPERYNEQFF. In DNA, the CDR3 is TGTGCCAGCAGTGTGGGACCCGAGAGGTACAATGAGCAGTTCTTC. Complete variable domain (other parts from reference TRBV7-3 and TRBJ2-1): GAGVSQTPSNKVTEKGKYVELRCDPISGHTALYWYRQSLGQGPEFLIYFQGTGAADDSGLPNDRFFAVRPEGSVSTLKIQRTERGDSAVYLCASSVGPERYNEQFFGPGTRLTVL.

This clone is a singleton in its sample. The CDR3 nucleotides read TGCAGTGCTAGCCGAACTAGCGGGAGCCTCAGTTCTGGGGCCAACGTCCTGACTTTC. It is translated as CSASRTSGSLSSGANVLTF. The chain employs TRBV20-1 and TRBJ2-6, with 11 bases identical to TRBD2. The germline V gene encodes CDR1 DFQATT and CDR2 SNEGSKA (reference sequence). CDR3 length: 19 amino acids. V shed 3 bases and J 1 base; nucleotides not matched to a gene: 11.

This clone rates as medium-sized. Other DNA sequences within the sample encode an identical CDR3. The chain couples TRBV28 to TRBJ2-7; TRBD1 is a possible D gene (6 bases). Germline V lookup: CDR1 MDHEN, CDR2 SYDVKM. With 3 bases removed from V and 3 bases from J, the gap between germline ends came to 12 bases. This CDR3 spans 14 amino acids. CDR3 amino acids: CASSFRGLYYEQYF. The CDR3 nucleotides read TGTGCCAGCAGTTTCAGGGGTCTCTACTACGAGCAGTACTTC.

By sample fraction, this clone is medium-sized. The rearrangement links TRBV10-3 to TRBJ2-7; no clear D gene. Per the germline V gene, CDR1 is ENHRY and CDR2 is SYGVKD. The CDR3 consists of 14 residues. V lost 0 bases and J 3 bases, leaving 9 bases between the germline ends. The CDR3 region has the DNA TGTGCCATCAGTGAGTCGAGAGTCAGCTACGAGCAGTACTTC. The encoded protein is CAISESRVSYEQYF.

This chain connects TRBV2 to TRBJ2-1; D uncertain. With 6 bases removed from V and 7 bases from J, the gap between germline ends came to 13 bases. CDR1 and CDR2 (germline): SNHLY, FYNNEI. The CDR3 spans 13 residues. Here the CDR3 reads CASSPPVGNEQFF. CDR3 nucleotide sequence: TGTGCCAGCAGCCCCCCCGTCGGGAATGAGCAGTTCTTC.

This clone turned up a few times. V and J are TRBV6-6 and TRBJ2-1; D tentatively reads TRBD1 or TRBD2 (5 bases each). The V gene's germline CDR1 is MNHNY and CDR2 SVGAGI (reference sequence). The CDR3 has 16 amino acids. Trimming stripped 0 bases from V and 3 bases from J, with 12 bases between. The CDR3: CASSYSPRGVYNEQFF. CDR3 in DNA: TGTGCCAGCAGTTACTCCCCGAGGGGTGTCTACAATGAGCAGTTCTTC.

V is TRBV10-3 and J is TRBJ1-6, with 7 positions matching TRBD1. After removal of 3 bases from V and 3 bases from J, the junction contained 5 bases not matched to a gene. The CDR3 totals 16 residues. Germline V gene sequence: CDR1 ENHRY, CDR2 SYGVKD. CDR3 amino acids: CAISERDSSYNSPLHF. The CDR3 coding sequence is TGTGCCATCAGTGAACGGGACAGCAGCTATAATTCACCCCTCCACTTT.

This clone has just a few counts. V and J are TRBV6-2 or TRBV6-3 and TRBJ2-2; unclear D gene. The CDR3 has 11 residues. Looked up from germline, CDR1 is MNHEY and CDR2 is SVGEGT. Trimming took 4 bases from V and 8 from J, leaving 5 bases between them. CDR3 loop: CASSFSGELFF. CDR3 nucleotide sequence: TGTGCCAGCAGTTTCTCGGGGGAGCTGTTTTTT.

The table lists this clone with a few counts. The genes are TRBV7-6 and TRBJ2-7; a weak D match, TRBD2 (5 bases). Trimming removed 6 bases at V and 3 bases at J, with 18 bases between. The CDR3 length is 15 residues. From germline, CDR1 is SGHVS and CDR2 FNYEAQ. The CDR3: CASSSGSLGNYEQYF. The DNA for the CDR3 is TGTGCCAGCAGTTCGGGCTCTCTCGGGAACTACGAGCAGTACTTC. Full variable domain (missing parts from reference TRBV7-6 and TRBJ2-7): GAGVSQSPRYKVTKRGQDVALRCDPISGHVSLYWYRQALGQGPEFLTYFNYEAQQDKSGLPNDRFSAERPEGSISTLTIQRTEQRDSAMYRCASSSGSLGNYEQYFGPGTRLTVT.

There are a few counts of this clone. The chain carries TRBV7-2 and TRBJ2-7; TRBD1 might be the D (6 bases). Per germline, CDR1 SGHTA and CDR2 FQGNSA. CDR3 length: 14 residues. V was pared by 2 bases and J by 4 bases, with 12 bases between. The CDR3 nucleotides are TGTGCCAGCAGCTTAAACAGGGTCACGTACGAGCAGTACTTC. The encoded protein is CASSLNRVTYEQYF.

CDR3 residues: CASSQTAGTPGEKLFF. CDR3 DNA: TGCGCCAGCAGCCAAACAGCCGGGACCCCGGGGGAAAAACTGTTTTTT. V is TRBV4-1 and J is TRBJ1-4, with TRBD1 as a possible D gene (5 bases). Between the trimmed V and J ends, which lost 2 bases and 8 bases, there was a span of 18 bases. The CDR3 is 16 residues long. Germline loops: CDR1 MGHRA, CDR2 YSYEKL.

The gene calls are TRBV7-9 and TRBJ2-1, with D possibly being TRBD1 (5 bases). CDR1 and CDR2 (germline): SEHNR, FQNEAQ (reference sequence). The ends were cut back, 6 bases at V and 10 bases at J, with 13 bases in the middle. The CDR3 has 12 amino acids. CDR3 region: CASSPQRQEQFF. CDR3 sequence (DNA): TGTGCCAGCAGTCCCCAGAGACAGGAGCAGTTCTTC.

This clone was picked up a small number of times. The gene calls are TRBV7-3 and TRBJ2-7, with 8 bases lining up with TRBD1. Germline-derived CDR1 and CDR2 are SGHTA and FQGTGA. This CDR3 has 13 residues. With V trimmed by 5 bases and J by 3 bases, 3 bases remained unmatched. CDR3 residues: CASSTDRVYEQYF. As DNA, the CDR3 is TGTGCCAGCAGCACGGACAGGGTCTACGAGCAGTACTTC. Variable domain in full (rest from reference TRBV7-3 and TRBJ2-7): GAGVSQTPSNKVTEKGKYVELRCDPISGHTALYWYRQSLGQGPEFLIYFQGTGAADDSGLPNDRFFAVRPEGSVSTLKIQRTERGDSAVYLCASSTDRVYEQYFGPGTRLTVT.

This clone was detected a few times. Here the CDR3 omits its conserved ending phenylalanine or tryptophan, so a read error is the likely source. The chain combines TRBV12-3 or TRBV12-4 with TRBJ1-2, with D tentatively TRBD1 (6 bases). V lost 7 bases to trimming and J lost 6 bases, with 15 bases between them. CDR3 size: 13 residues. The CDR3 sequence is CASTGGHGDGYTL. The CDR3 nucleotides are TGTGCCAGCACCGGGGGACACGGGGATGGCTACACCCTC.

This clone was detected a few times. Germline is not matched at one junction end, which may reflect a read error. This rearrangement joins TRBV27 to TRBJ1-2; D uncertain. This CDR3 comprises 14 residues. CDR1 is MNHEY and CDR2 is SMNVEV in the germline V gene (reference sequence). The CDR3 coding sequence is TGTGCCAGAAGTTTCACGGTAAACACCCTCGGCTACACCTTC. Its translation: CARSFTVNTLGYTF.

Remarks on this clone: The junction does not match germline at one end; this may be a read error. The chain recombines TRBV7-9 with TRBJ1-5, with D hard to call. The CDR3 is made up of 15 amino acids. CDR1 and CDR2 from the germline V gene are SEHNR and FQNEAQ (reference sequence). Here the CDR3 reads CASSSSLGSNQPQHF. DNA for the CDR3: TGTGCTAGCAGCTCATCGTTGGGGAGCAATCAGCCCCAGCATTTT.

This clone is deemed medium-sized (0.01 to 0.1%). The rearrangement joins TRBV7-2 to TRBJ1-5; no reliable D call. Trimming stripped 5 bases from V and 3 bases from J, with 11 bases between. From germline, CDR1 is SGHTA and CDR2 FQGNSA. The CDR3 loop spans 14 amino acids. CDR3 bases: TGTGCCAGCAGCCAAATGGGAAACAATCAGCCCCAGCATTTT. It is translated as CASSQMGNNQPQHF.

This clone was observed a handful of times. The chain employs TRBV29-1 and TRBJ1-1; TRBD1 is a possible D gene (6 bases). V shed 6 bases and J shed 1 base, with 15 bases lying between them. The CDR3 is made up of 14 amino acids. The germline CDR1 and CDR2 sequences are SQVTM and ANQGSEA. In nucleotides, the CDR3 is TGCAGCGTCAATACCGGGACACGGAACACTGAAGCTTTCTTT. This gives the protein CSVNTGTRNTEAFF.

The chain is built from TRBV12-3 or TRBV12-4 and TRBJ1-2; tentative D call: TRBD1 (5 bases). This CDR3 spans 11 amino acids. Deletions cut 4 bases from V and 8 bases from J, with 8 bases between. CDR3 amino acids: CASSSRTGYTF. The CDR3 DNA reads as TGTGCCAGCAGTTCAAGGACAGGCTACACCTTC.

The chain recombines TRBV27 with TRBJ2-3; weak D call: TRBD2 (5 bases). The germline V gene encodes CDR1 MNHEY and CDR2 SMNVEV (reference sequence). This CDR3 comprises 15 residues. V shed 4 bases and J shed 1 base, with 12 bases lying between them. The CDR3 DNA follows: TGTGCCAGCAGTTCGCCTCGGGGAGGCACAGATACGCAGTATTTT. Translating it yields CASSSPRGGTDTQYF.

The CDR3 reads CSARGGAGGPHTGELFF. Written as DNA, the CDR3 is TGCAGTGCTAGAGGTGGGGCGGGGGGGCCCCACACCGGGGAGCTGTTTTTT. The chain carries TRBV20-1 and TRBJ2-2, with 9 bases aligning to TRBD2. V trimming: 1 base; J trimming: 3 bases; junction bases outside the gene matches: 9. This CDR3 contains 17 residues. The germline CDR1 and CDR2 sequences are DFQATT and SNEGSKA (reference sequence).

This clone is medium-sized in the sample. The chain has TRBV28 and TRBJ1-5; TRBD1 matches 7 bases. J was trimmed by 6 bases and V by 3 bases; bases with no gene match: 11. Germline V CDR1 and CDR2: MDHEN, SYDVKM. This CDR3 is built from 16 residues. The chain's CDR3 is CASSFPEGGVFQPQHF. DNA for the CDR3: TGTGCCAGCAGTTTTCCCGAAGGGGGCGTATTTCAGCCCCAGCATTTT.

Worth noting for this clone: The same CDR3 is also encoded by other DNA sequences in this sample. CDR3 sequence: CASSLVGGGPPTYEQYF. Here the CDR3 DNA reads TGTGCCAGCAGCTTAGTGGGAGGGGGGCCCCCTACCTACGAGCAGTACTTC. The chain employs TRBV11-2 and TRBJ2-7, with D possibly matching TRBD2 (7 bases). The V gene lost 1 base and the J gene lost 2 bases, with 18 bases spanning the gap. From germline, CDR1 is SGHAT and CDR2 FQNNGV. The CDR3 has 17 residues.

This clone has ten or more counts. The CDR3 coding sequence is TGTGCCAGCTCTCGGGGCACCGGGGAGCTGTTTTTT. It yields the protein CASSRGTGELFF. The V call is TRBV18, the J call TRBJ2-2; weak D call: TRBD2 (5 bases). Germline CDR1 and CDR2: KGHSH and LQKENI. Trimming cost V 6 bases and J 4 bases, with 6 bases left between them. The CDR3 loop spans 12 amino acids.

The J gene is TRBJ2-7, the V gene TRBV5-1; possible D gene TRBD2, 5 bases. Germline assignment: CDR1 SGHRS and CDR2 YFSETQ. CDR3 length: 14 residues. The V end was cut by 3 bases, the J end by 0 bases, with 10 bases between. Here the CDR3 DNA reads TGCGCCAGCAGCTACGACCGGGACTCCTACGAGCAGTACTTC. Protein product: CASSYDRDSYEQYF. Drawing the rest from reference TRBV5-1 and TRBJ2-7, the complete variable domain is KAGVTQTPRYLIKTRGQQVTLSCSPISGHRSVSWYQQTPGQGLQFLFEYFSETQRNKGNFPGRFSGRQFSNSRSEMNVSTLELGDSALYLCASSYDRDSYEQYFGPGTRLTVT.

This clone was recorded a few times. V gene TRBV20-1 combines with J gene TRBJ1-3; TRBD1 might be the D (5 bases). Germline V gives CDR1 DFQATT, CDR2 SNEGSKA (reference sequence). The CDR3 is 14 residues long. The V end lost 1 base, the J end lost 4 bases, and 11 bases lay between the germline ends. CDR3 sequence reads: CSARAGGGGNTIYF. The CDR3 bases are TGCAGTGCTAGAGCGGGGGGTGGCGGAAACACCATATATTTT.